This paragraph reports one TCR beta chain. The antigen is undetermined. This record belongs to a study of T cells in narcolepsy. Study findings and constraints: HCRT-specific and TRIB2-specific autoreactive clonotypes appeared among same-patient CSF and blood CD4+ clonotypes. Blood of same and different patients, but not healthy controls, reportedly held recurring autoreactive clonotypes.

TCRdb's copy holds only in-frame clones and misses some; the assay was immunoSEQ multiplex PCR. The table lists under 30,000 clones, about 80% of them singletons, with almost 3.5% in the top ten. The TCR originated in a human donor with narcolepsy. Material: CD45RA- memory CD4+ T cells from PBMCs.

The DNA for the CDR3 is TGTGCCAGCAACGGGGAACAGAATAATTCACCCCTCCACTTT. Translated: CASNGEQNNSPLHF. The chain uses TRBV2 and TRBJ1-6; D is undetermined. This CDR3 is built from 14 residues. CDR1 is SNHLY and CDR2 is FYNNEI in the germline V gene. V was pared by 7 bases and J by 5 bases, with 12 bases between.